The sequence of this T cell receptor (beta chain) was determined in a study of blood T cell repertoires in COVID-19. Study-level information: Italy, Spain and the United States were the sources of the convalescent and acute COVID-19 samples.

The CDR3 length is 14 residues. Germline values: CDR1 ENHRY, CDR2 SYGVKD. The junction had 5 bases not matched to a gene; V was cut back by 0 bases and J by 11 bases. Here immunoSEQ multiplex PCR was the method, and the copy in TCRdb shows in-frame clones only, minus some. There are roughly 38,000 clones in the sample; over 65% occur only once, and 2% lies in the top ten. The sample comprised peripheral blood. The rearrangement joins TRBV10-3 to TRBJ1-1, with 11 bases that match TRBD1. This sequence was found in a man aged 55 to 70 with active COVID-19. CDR3 DNA: TGTGCCATCAGTGAGTCGGACAGGGGGCTGAGGGCTTTCTTT. Translated: CAISESDRGLRAFF.